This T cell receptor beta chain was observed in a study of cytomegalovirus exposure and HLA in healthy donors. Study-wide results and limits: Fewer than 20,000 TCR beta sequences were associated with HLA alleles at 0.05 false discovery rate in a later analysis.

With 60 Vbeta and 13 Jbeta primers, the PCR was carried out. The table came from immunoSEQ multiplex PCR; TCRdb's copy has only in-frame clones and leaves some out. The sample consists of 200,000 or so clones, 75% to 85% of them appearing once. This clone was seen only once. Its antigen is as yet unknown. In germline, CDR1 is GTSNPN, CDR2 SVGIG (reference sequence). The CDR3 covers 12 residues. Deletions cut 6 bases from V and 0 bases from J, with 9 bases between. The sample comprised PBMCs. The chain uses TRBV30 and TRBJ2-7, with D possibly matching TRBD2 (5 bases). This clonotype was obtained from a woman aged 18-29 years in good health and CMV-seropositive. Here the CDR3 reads CACPRDSYEQYF. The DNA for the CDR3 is TGTGCCTGCCCCCGGGACTCCTACGAGCAGTACTTC.